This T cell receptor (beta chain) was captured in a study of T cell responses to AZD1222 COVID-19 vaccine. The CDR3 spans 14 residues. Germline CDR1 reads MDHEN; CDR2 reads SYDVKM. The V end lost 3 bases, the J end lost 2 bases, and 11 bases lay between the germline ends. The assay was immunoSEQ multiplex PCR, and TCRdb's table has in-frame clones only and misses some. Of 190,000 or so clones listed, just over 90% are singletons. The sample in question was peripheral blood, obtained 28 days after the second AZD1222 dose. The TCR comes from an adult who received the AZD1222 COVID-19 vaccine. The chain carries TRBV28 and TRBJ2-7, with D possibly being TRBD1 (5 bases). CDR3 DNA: TGTGCCAGCAGTTTTATGGACACCCCCTACGAGCAGTACTTC. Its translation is CASSFMDTPYEQYF.